This T cell receptor beta chain was identified during a study of control samples from healthy donors and cancer patients. The trim removed 2 bases at V and 8 bases at J, leaving 7 bases unmatched. Germline values: CDR1 MNHEY, CDR2 SVGAGI. The CDR3 is 15 amino acids. Some clones are missing from TCRdb's copy, which holds only in-frame ones; the method was immunoSEQ multiplex PCR. The sample includes 160,000 or so clones, just over 95% of them seen just once. In its sample, this clone was seen a few times. The chain combines TRBV6-5 with TRBJ2-2, with 8 positions matching TRBD2. Sequencing was performed on blood. This clonotype was sampled from a woman aged 25 to 39 in good health. The CDR3 sequence is CASSYPRGGQGELFF. The CDR3, as DNA: TGTGCCAGCAGTTACCCCCGGGGGGGGCAAGGGGAGCTGTTTTTT.